Here is one T cell receptor (beta chain) with its context. This sample was taken from a study of blood T cell repertoires in COVID-19. Across the whole study: Acute and convalescent COVID-19 specimens originated in the United States, Italy and Spain. The analysed material was cDNA or gDNA that came from T cells, B-cell-depleted T cells, or PBMCs.

The V end was cut by 4 bases, the J end by 0 bases, with 14 bases between. The CDR3 spans 15 residues. Germline V gene data show CDR1 as SGDLS and CDR2 as YYNGEE. In the authors' methods: Reference gene primer amplification gave nucleated cell count estimates. The repertoire was sequenced with immunoSEQ multiplex PCR; TCRdb's copy has only in-frame clones and lacks some. V, J and clone size are taken as reported in that table, and D and trimming were inferred from the DNA itself. This sample carries fewer than 120,000 clones, about 85% of them seen once, and the ten largest clones take approximately 4.8%.

Material for sequencing was peripheral blood. This chain uses TRBV9 with TRBJ2-7, with unresolved D. This clonotype originated in a human donor in a cohort sampled during active COVID-19. In nucleotides, the CDR3 is TGTGCCAGCAGCCCCTCGGCGGCGAGCTCCTACGAGCAGTACTTC. This sequence encodes CASSPSAASSYEQYF.